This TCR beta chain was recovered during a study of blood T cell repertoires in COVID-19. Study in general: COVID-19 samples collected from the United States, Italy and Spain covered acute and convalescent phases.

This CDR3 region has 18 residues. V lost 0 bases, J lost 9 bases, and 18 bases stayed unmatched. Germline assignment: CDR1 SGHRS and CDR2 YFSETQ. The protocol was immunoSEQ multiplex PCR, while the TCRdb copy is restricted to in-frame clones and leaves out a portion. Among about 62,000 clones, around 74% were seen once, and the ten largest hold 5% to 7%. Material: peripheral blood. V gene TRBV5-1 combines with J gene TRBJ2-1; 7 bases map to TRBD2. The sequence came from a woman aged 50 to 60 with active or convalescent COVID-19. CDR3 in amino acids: CASSLAARAGVGEGEQFF. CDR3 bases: TGCGCCAGCAGCTTGGCCGCCCGGGCGGGAGTCGGAGAGGGTGAGCAGTTCTTC.